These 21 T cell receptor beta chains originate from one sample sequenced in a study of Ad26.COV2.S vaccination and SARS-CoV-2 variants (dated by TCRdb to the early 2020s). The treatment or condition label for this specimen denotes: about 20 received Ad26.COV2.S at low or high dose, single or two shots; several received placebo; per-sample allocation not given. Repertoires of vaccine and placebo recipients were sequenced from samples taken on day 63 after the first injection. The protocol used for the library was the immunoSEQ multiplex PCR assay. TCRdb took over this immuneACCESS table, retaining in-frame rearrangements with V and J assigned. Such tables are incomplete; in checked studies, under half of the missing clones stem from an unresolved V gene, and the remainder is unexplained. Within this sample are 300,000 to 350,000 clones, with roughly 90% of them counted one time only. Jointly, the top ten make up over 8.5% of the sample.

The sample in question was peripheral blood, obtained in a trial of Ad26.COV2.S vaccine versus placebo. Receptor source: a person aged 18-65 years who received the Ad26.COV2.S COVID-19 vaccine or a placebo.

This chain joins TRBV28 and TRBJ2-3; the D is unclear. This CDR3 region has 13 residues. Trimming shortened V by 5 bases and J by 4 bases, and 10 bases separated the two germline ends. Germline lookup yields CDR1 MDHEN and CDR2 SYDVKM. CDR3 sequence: CASSLLEPDTQYF. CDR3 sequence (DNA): TGTGCCAGCAGTCTCCTGGAACCAGATACGCAGTATTTT.

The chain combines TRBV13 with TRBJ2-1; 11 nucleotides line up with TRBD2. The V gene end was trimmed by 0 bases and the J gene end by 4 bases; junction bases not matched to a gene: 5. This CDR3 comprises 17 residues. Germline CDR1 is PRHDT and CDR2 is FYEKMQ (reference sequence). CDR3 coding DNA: TGTGCCAGCAGCTTAGGGACCACTAGCGGGGGATACAATGAGCAGTTCTTC. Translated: CASSLGTTSGGYNEQFF.

CDR3: CASSSRGGEQFF. The CDR3 DNA reads TGTGCCAGCAGCTCCCGGGGAGGGGAGCAGTTCTTC. The gene calls are TRBV7-2 and TRBJ2-1; 7 bases line up with TRBD2. Germline lookup yields CDR1 SGHTA and CDR2 FQGNSA. CDR3 length: 12 amino acids. V was pared by 4 bases and J by 10 bases, with 4 bases of the junction left unmatched.

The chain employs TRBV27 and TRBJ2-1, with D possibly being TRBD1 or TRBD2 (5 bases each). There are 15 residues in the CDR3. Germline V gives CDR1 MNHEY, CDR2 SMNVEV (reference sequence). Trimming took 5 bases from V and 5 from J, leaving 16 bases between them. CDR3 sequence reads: CASSLLGDADNEQFF. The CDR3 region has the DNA TGTGCCAGCAGTCTATTAGGGGACGCCGACAATGAGCAGTTCTTC.

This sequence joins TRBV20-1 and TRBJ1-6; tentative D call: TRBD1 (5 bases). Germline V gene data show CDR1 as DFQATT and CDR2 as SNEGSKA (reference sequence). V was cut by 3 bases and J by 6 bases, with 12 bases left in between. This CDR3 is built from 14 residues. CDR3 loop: CSASRDGGNSPLHF. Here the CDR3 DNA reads TGCAGTGCTAGTCGCGACGGGGGTAATTCACCCCTCCACTTT.

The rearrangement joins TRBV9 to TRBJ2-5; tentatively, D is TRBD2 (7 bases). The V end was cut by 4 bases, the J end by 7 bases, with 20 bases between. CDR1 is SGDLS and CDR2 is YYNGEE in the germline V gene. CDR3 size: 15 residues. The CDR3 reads CASSPGGGGVGTQYF. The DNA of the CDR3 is TGTGCCAGCAGCCCCGGAGGAGGGGGGGTTGGGACCCAGTACTTC. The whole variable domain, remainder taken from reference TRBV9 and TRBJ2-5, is DSGVTQTPKHLITATGQRVTLRCSPRSGDLSVYWYQQSLDQGLQFLIQYYNGEERAKGNILERFSAQQFPDLHSELNLSSLELGDSALYFCASSPGGGGVGTQYFGPGTRLLVL.

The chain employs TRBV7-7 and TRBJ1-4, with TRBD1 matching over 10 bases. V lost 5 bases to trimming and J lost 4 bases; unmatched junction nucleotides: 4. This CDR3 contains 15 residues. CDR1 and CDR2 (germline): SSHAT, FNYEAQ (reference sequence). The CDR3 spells CASSVGTGDNEKLFF. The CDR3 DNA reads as TGTGCCAGCAGCGTAGGGACAGGGGATAATGAAAAACTGTTTTTT.

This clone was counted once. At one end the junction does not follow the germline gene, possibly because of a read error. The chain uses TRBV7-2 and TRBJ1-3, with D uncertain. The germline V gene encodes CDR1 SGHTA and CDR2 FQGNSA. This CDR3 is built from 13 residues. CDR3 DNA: TGTGCCAGCAGTCATTGGGAATCCGAGGTTCTTAATTTT. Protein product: CASSHWESEVLNF.

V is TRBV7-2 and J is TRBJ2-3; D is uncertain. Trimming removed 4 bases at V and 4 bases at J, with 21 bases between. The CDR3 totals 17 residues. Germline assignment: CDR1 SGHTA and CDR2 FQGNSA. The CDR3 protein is CASSSGKTTAVADTQYF. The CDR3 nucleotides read TGTGCCAGCAGCTCGGGCAAGACGACGGCGGTGGCAGATACGCAGTATTTT.

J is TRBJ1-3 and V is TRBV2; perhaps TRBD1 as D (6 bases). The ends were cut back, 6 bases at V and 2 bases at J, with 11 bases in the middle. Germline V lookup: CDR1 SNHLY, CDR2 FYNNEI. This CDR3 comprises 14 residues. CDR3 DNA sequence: TGTGCCAGCAGAAGGGGGGGAACTGGAAACACCATATATTTT. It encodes CASRRGGTGNTIYF.

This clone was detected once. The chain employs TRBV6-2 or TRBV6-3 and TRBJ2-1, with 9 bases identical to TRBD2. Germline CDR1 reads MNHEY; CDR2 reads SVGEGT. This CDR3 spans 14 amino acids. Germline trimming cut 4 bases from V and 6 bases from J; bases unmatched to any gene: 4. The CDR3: CASSFWRGGNEQFF. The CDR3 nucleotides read TGTGCCAGCAGTTTTTGGCGGGGGGGCAATGAGCAGTTCTTC.

For the CDR3, the DNA is TGTGCCACCAGTGAGTTTCCTAACTATGGCTACACCTTC. It yields the protein CATSEFPNYGYTF. The chain is built from TRBV24-1 and TRBJ1-2; D is ambiguous. Germline values: CDR1 KGHDR, CDR2 SFDVKD. The CDR3 sequence is 13 residues long. The ends were cut back, 4 bases at V and 0 bases at J, with 5 bases in the middle.

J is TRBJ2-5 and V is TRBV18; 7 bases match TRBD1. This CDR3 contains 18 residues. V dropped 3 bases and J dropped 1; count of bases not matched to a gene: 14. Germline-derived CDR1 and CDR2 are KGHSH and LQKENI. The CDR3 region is CASSPMGQSFRVQETQYF. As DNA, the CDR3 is TGTGCCAGCTCACCGATGGGACAGAGTTTTAGGGTCCAAGAGACCCAGTACTTC.

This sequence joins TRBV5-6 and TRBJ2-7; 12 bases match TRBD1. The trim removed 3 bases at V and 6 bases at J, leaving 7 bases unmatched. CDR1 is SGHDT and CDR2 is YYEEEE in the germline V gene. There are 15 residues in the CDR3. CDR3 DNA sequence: TGTGCCAGCAGCTATCCGGGACAGGGGGCGGGCGAGCAGTACTTC. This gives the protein CASSYPGQGAGEQYF.

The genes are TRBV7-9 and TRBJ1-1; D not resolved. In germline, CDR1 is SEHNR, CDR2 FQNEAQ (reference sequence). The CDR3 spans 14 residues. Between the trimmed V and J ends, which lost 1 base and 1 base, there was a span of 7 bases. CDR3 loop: CASSLGVRNTEAFF. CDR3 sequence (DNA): TGTGCCAGCAGCTTAGGGGTGAGGAACACTGAAGCTTTCTTT.

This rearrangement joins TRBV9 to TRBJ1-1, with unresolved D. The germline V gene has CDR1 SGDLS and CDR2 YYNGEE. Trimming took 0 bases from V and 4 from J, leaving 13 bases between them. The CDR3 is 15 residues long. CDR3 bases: TGTGCCAGCAGCGTAGTAGGCTCCCCGGGCACTGAAGCTTTCTTT. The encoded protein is CASSVVGSPGTEAFF.

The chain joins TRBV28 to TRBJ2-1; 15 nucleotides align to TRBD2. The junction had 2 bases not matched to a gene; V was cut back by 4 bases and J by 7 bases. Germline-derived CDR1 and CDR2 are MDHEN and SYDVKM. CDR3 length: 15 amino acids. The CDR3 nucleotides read TGTGCCAGCAGTTCCGGACTAGCGGGGGGGAATGAGCAGTTCTTC. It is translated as CASSSGLAGGNEQFF. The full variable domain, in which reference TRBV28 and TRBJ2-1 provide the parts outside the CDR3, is DVKVTQSSRYLVKRTGEKVFLECVQDMDHENMFWYRQDPGLGLRLIYFSYDVKMKEKGDIPEGYSVSREKKERFSLILESASTNQTSMYLCASSSGLAGGNEQFFGPGTRLTVL.

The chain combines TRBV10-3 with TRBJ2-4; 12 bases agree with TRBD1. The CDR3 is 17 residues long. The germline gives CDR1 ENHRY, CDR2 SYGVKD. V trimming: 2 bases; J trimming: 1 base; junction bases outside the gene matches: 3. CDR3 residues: CAISERDRGQAKNIQYF. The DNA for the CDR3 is TGTGCCATCAGTGAGCGGGACAGGGGGCAGGCCAAAAACATTCAGTACTTC.

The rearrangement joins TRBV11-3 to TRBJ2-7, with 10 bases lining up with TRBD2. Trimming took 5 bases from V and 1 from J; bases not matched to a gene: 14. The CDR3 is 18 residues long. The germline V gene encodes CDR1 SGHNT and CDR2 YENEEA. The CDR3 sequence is CASSPPELAGVGSYEQYF. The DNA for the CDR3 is TGTGCCAGCAGCCCCCCCGAGCTAGCGGGAGTAGGGTCCTACGAGCAGTACTTC.

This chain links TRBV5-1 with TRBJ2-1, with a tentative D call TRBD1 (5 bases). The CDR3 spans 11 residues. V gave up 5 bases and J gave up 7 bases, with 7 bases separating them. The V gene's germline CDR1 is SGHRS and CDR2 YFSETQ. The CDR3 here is CASSPGNEQFF. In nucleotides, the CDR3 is TGCGCCAGCAGTCCAGGGAATGAGCAGTTCTTC. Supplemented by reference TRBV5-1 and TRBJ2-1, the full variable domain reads KAGVTQTPRYLIKTRGQQVTLSCSPISGHRSVSWYQQTPGQGLQFLFEYFSETQRNKGNFPGRFSGRQFSNSRSEMNVSTLELGDSALYLCASSPGNEQFFGPGTRLTVL.

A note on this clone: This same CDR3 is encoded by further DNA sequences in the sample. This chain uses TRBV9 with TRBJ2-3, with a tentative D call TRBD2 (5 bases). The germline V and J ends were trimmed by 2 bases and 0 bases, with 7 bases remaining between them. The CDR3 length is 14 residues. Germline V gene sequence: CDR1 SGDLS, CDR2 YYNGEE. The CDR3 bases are TGTGCCAGCAGCGTTGGCGGGAGCACAGATACGCAGTATTTT. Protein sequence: CASSVGGSTDTQYF. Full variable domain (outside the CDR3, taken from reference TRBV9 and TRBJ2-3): DSGVTQTPKHLITATGQRVTLRCSPRSGDLSVYWYQQSLDQGLQFLIQYYNGEERAKGNILERFSAQQFPDLHSELNLSSLELGDSALYFCASSVGGSTDTQYFGPGTRLTVL.